The 15 T cell receptor beta chains below all came from one sample that was sequenced in a study of blood T cell repertoires in COVID-19. TCRdb keeps only in-frame clones here, not all; method: immunoSEQ multiplex PCR. Of about 42,000 clones in the sample, more than 75% were seen once. Specimen: peripheral blood. Receptors were obtained from a woman in her sixties or seventies in a cohort sampled during active COVID-19.

This rearrangement joins TRBV2 to TRBJ1-1; perhaps TRBD1 as D (5 bases). CDR3 size: 19 residues. Germline lookup yields CDR1 SNHLY and CDR2 FYNNEI. V gave up 2 bases and J gave up 0 bases, with 22 bases separating them. This chain's CDR3 is CASSELILIGGIMNTEAFF. In nucleotides, the CDR3 is TGTGCCAGCAGTGAACTTATCTTAATCGGGGGTATAATGAACACTGAAGCTTTCTTT.

The chain employs TRBV5-1 and TRBJ2-3; 10 nucleotides align to TRBD2. This CDR3 region has 15 residues. Trimming removed 1 base from V and 10 bases from J; junction bases left unmatched: 9. CDR1 and CDR2 from the germline V gene are SGHRS and YFSETQ. CDR3 nucleotide sequence: TGCGCCAGCAGCTTGCATCTAGCGGGAGAATCTGCGCAGTATTTT. Its translation: CASSLHLAGESAQYF.

This clone was seen a few times. The V and J genes are TRBV7-9 and TRBJ2-7; D ambiguous. V lost 1 base and J 1 base, leaving 11 bases between the germline ends. The CDR3 runs to 15 residues. Looked up from germline, CDR1 is SEHNR and CDR2 is FQNEAQ (reference sequence). In DNA, the CDR3 is TGTGCCAGCAGCTTAGGATCGGGTCCTTCCTACGAGCAGTACTTC. Protein sequence: CASSLGSGPSYEQYF.

This sequence joins TRBV23-1 and TRBJ2-3, with 7 nucleotides matching TRBD2. TRBV23-1 is identified as an open reading frame with a role that is uncertain. J lost 0 bases, V lost 4 bases, and 10 bases had no gene match. CDR3 size: 17 residues. CDR3: CASSLPRSGTSTDTQYF. The CDR3 DNA sequence: TGCGCCAGCAGTCTCCCTCGGAGCGGGACTAGCACAGATACGCAGTATTTT.

The chain has TRBV28 and TRBJ2-7, with TRBD2 matching 12 bases. The length of the CDR3 is 15 residues. The germline gives CDR1 MDHEN, CDR2 SYDVKM. Losses at the gene ends were 4 bases for V and 7 bases for J; bases not matched to a gene: 8. In nucleotides, the CDR3 is TGTGCCAGCAGTTCTCTGACTAGCGGGAGAGTGGAGCAGTACTTC. Amino acid sequence: CASSSLTSGRVEQYF.

This chain joins TRBV7-9 and TRBJ2-1; TRBD2 agrees at 13 bases. J was trimmed by 9 bases and V by 2 bases; bases with no gene match: 10. CDR3 length: 17 amino acids. CDR1 is SEHNR, CDR2 FQNEAQ, per germline (reference sequence). In DNA, the CDR3 is TGTGCCAGCAGCTTACGGACTAGCGGGAGTGGGCGTGGTGAGCAGTTCTTC. This sequence encodes CASSLRTSGSGRGEQFF.

The V and J genes are TRBV18 and TRBJ2-4; maybe TRBD1 (6 bases). The V end was cut by 4 bases, the J end by 4 bases, with 8 bases between. Germline CDR1 is KGHSH and CDR2 is LQKENI. This CDR3 has 13 amino acids. The CDR3, as DNA: TGTGCCAGCTCACTGGACAGTAAAAACATTCAGTACTTC. It codes for CASSLDSKNIQYF.

This chain connects TRBV7-8 to TRBJ1-2, with TRBD1 matching 8 bases. V gave up 1 base and J gave up 4 bases; unmatched junction bases: 5. The CDR3 contains 15 residues. Germline CDR1 reads SGHVS; CDR2 reads FQNEAQ. CDR3 bases: TGTGCCAGCAGCTTAGGGGACAGGCCCCCCTATGGCTACACCTTC. Translating gives CASSLGDRPPYGYTF.

The chain combines TRBV5-4 with TRBJ2-2; TRBD1 is a possible D gene (7 bases). Trimming left V 4 bases short and J 0 bases short, with 10 bases between. Germline assignment: CDR1 SGHNT and CDR2 YYREEE (reference sequence). The CDR3 runs 15 residues. CDR3 in DNA: TGTGCCAGCAGCGCGGGACAGACGAACACCGGGGAGCTGTTTTTT. Encoded protein: CASSAGQTNTGELFF. The full variable domain, completed using reference TRBV5-4 and TRBJ2-2, is ETGVTQSPTHLIKTRGQQVTLRCSSQSGHNTVSWYQQALGQGPQFIFQYYREEENGRGNFPPRFSGLQFPNYSSELNVNALELDDSALYLCASSAGQTNTGELFFGEGSRLTVL.

This clone has a handful of counts. This chain joins TRBV3-1 (or the pseudogene TRBV3-2) and TRBJ2-7; no clear D gene. The CDR3 contains 13 residues. CDR1 LGHDT and CDR2 YNNKEL come from the germline V gene (reference sequence). Trimming removed 1 base from V and 3 bases from J, with 7 bases in between. Here the CDR3 reads CASSQAGGYEQYF. Here the CDR3 DNA reads TGTGCCAGCAGCCAAGCCGGCGGCTACGAGCAGTACTTC.

The genes are TRBV27 and TRBJ1-2, with D hard to call. Germline CDR1 MNHEY, CDR2 SMNVEV (reference sequence). This CDR3 has 14 amino acids. V gave up 11 bases and J gave up 0 bases, with 16 bases separating them. In DNA, the CDR3 is TGTGCCGCTTCCCAGACTCCGTCTAACTATGGCTACACCTTC. As protein: CAASQTPSNYGYTF.

The chain combines TRBV24-1 with TRBJ2-1; D remains ambiguous. Trimming stripped 9 bases from V and 7 bases from J, with 18 bases between. The CDR3 totals 14 residues. Germline V lookup: CDR1 KGHDR, CDR2 SFDVKD. The CDR3 nucleotides are TGTGCCACCTCCGCCGGGTCTACCTTAAATGAGCAGTTCTTC. Translation: CATSAGSTLNEQFF.

V and J are TRBV5-1 and TRBJ2-3; 8 nucleotides agree with TRBD1. There are 16 residues in the CDR3. V shed 4 bases, J shed 3 bases, and the junction held 10 bases outside the gene matches. Germline V lookup: CDR1 SGHRS, CDR2 YFSETQ. Here the CDR3 reads CASSAGDRPLTDTQYF. In DNA, the CDR3 is TGCGCCAGCAGCGCCGGGGACAGGCCCCTTACAGATACGCAGTATTTT.

The chain carries TRBV4-3 and TRBJ2-3; no definite D call. Germline-derived CDR1 and CDR2 are LGHNA and YSLEER. This CDR3 has 14 amino acids. With 0 bases removed from V and 8 bases from J, the gap between germline ends came to 12 bases. The CDR3 nucleotides are TGCGCCAGCAGCCAAGATACCTCTGGCGGTACGCAGTATTTT. Translation gives CASSQDTSGGTQYF.

This clone was recorded only once. The chain has TRBV11-2 and TRBJ1-4; TRBD1 is a possible D gene (5 bases). The CDR3 is 14 amino acids. CDR1 is SGHAT, CDR2 FQNNGV, per germline. V lost 1 base and J 7 bases, leaving 10 bases between the germline ends. The CDR3 loop reads CASSLGGVGEKLFF. The CDR3 DNA reads TGTGCCAGCAGCTTAGGGGGGGTTGGTGAAAAACTGTTTTTT.